This entry features one T cell receptor (beta chain) sequence. As yet, its antigen is unknown. At one end the junction does not follow the germline gene, possibly because of a read error. Naive CD4+ cells had CD25+ Tregs removed. Germline loops: CDR1 LGHNA, CDR2 YSLEER. The CDR3 loop spans 14 amino acids. Broader study findings: Tumor memory CD4+ T cell TCR gene usage was found to cluster with blood and lymph node memory CD4+ cells and with lymph node naive CD4+ cells. Greatest tumor Treg TCR overlap was with tumor naive CD4+ cells.

After constant-region reverse-primer amplification, full-length variable regions underwent semi-nested PCR with Nested Universal Primer A. MiXCR, applied by TCRdb to the 5' RACE reads, yields one record per CDR3 protein. The table has 30,000 to 40,000 distinct CDR3 sequences, roughly 26% seen once. The chain couples TRBV4-3 to TRBJ2-3, with TRBD2 matching over 10 bases. This TCR derives from a female donor with breast cancer. The sequencing sample was made of naive CD4+ T cells sorted from a lymph node. Regarding subset: naive CD4+ T cells, CD4+CD45RA+CD25-. The CDR3: CACSPGLARNTQYF. The CDR3 DNA reads TGCGCCTGCAGCCCGGGACTAGCGCGAAATACGCAGTATTTT.